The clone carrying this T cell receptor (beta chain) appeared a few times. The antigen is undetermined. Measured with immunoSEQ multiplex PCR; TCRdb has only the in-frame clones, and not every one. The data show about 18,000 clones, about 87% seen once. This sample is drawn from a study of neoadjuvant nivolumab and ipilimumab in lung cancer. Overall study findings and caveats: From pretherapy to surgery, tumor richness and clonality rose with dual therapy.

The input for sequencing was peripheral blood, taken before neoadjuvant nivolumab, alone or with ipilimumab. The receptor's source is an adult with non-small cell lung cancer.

The CDR3 is CAWSIGTGVGYTF. CDR3 bases: TGTGCCTGGAGTATAGGGACAGGGGTCGGCTACACCTTC. The V call is TRBV30, the J call TRBJ1-2, with 10 bases matching TRBD1. The CDR3 is 13 amino acids. With V trimmed by 2 bases and J by 8 bases, 5 bases remained unmatched. Germline CDR1 and CDR2: GTSNPN and SVGIG (reference sequence).